Listed here are 10 T cell receptor beta chains from one sample, sequenced in a study of blood T cells in healthy people across ages. With a J-beta primer mix and a sample-barcoded 5' primer, a second PCR ran about 6 to 11 cycles. Using its own MiXCR run on the 5' RACE reads, TCRdb lists one record per CDR3 protein. This sample has hundreds of thousands of distinct CDR3 sequences, with approximately 60% found just once. Specimen: blood. The receptors originated from a man aged 35 to 55 in good health.

This clonotype was seen a few times. The rearrangement uses TRBV4-3 and TRBJ2-7; D remains unclear. The germline V and J ends were trimmed by 3 bases and 7 bases, with 16 bases remaining between them. CDR1 is LGHNA and CDR2 is YSLEER in the germline V gene. The CDR3 sequence is 14 residues long. The CDR3 region is CASSQETAMGEQYF. For the CDR3, the DNA is TGCGCCAGCAGCCAGGAGACGGCCATGGGGGAGCAGTACTTC.

The gene calls are TRBV12-3 or TRBV12-4 and TRBJ2-3, with 14 bases fitting TRBD2. This CDR3 is 17 amino acids long. Germline trimming cut 5 bases from V and 1 base from J; bases unmatched to any gene: 5. CDR3 sequence reads: CASSRLAGGEGTDTQYF. In DNA form, the CDR3 reads TGTGCCAGCAGTCGACTAGCGGGAGGGGAGGGCACAGATACGCAGTATTTT.

The chain employs TRBV6-5 and TRBJ1-1, with 8 bases identical to TRBD1. V lost 0 bases and J lost 4; bases outside the gene matches: 4. The CDR3 sequence is 15 residues long. Germline CDR1 reads MNHEY; CDR2 reads SVGAGI. The chain's CDR3 is CASSYSETGGTEAFF. Here the CDR3 DNA reads TGTGCCAGCAGTTACTCGGAAACAGGGGGCACTGAAGCTTTCTTT.

This chain links TRBV29-1 with TRBJ2-5, with D perhaps matching TRBD1 (6 bases). Trimming pared 7 bases from V and 5 bases from J, leaving 20 bases between. The length of the CDR3 is 14 residues. The germline V gene encodes CDR1 SQVTM and CDR2 ANQGSEA. CDR3 residues: CSAPYKGGLETQYF. The CDR3 DNA is TGCAGCGCTCCATACAAAGGGGGTCTGGAGACCCAGTACTTC. The variable domain in full, with the rest retrieved from reference TRBV29-1 and TRBJ2-5, is SAVISQKPSRDICQRGTSLTIQCQVDSQVTMMFWYRQQPGQSLTLIATANQGSEATYESGFVIDKFPISRPNLTFSTLTVSNMSPEDSSIYLCSAPYKGGLETQYFGPGTRLLVL.

A remark on this clonotype: Germline is not matched at one junction end, which may reflect a read error. The CDR3 is CASSPRTGTNSATNEELFF. In DNA form, the CDR3 reads TGTGCCAGCAGTCCACGGACAGGGACTAATTCTGCAACTAATGAAGAACTGTTTTTT. The rearrangement links TRBV28 to TRBJ1-4; TRBD1 aligns across 8 bases. CDR1 is MDHEN, CDR2 SYDVKM, per germline. The CDR3 has 19 residues. Complete variable domain (other parts from reference TRBV28 and TRBJ1-4): DVKVTQSSRYLVKRTGEKVFLECVQDMDHENMFWYRQDPGLGLRLIYFSYDVKMKEKGDIPEGYSVSREKKERFSLILESASTNQTSMYLCASSPRTGTNSATNEELFFGSGTQLSVL.

The rearrangement joins TRBV25-1 to TRBJ1-2; D remains unclear. Trimming left V 6 bases short and J 8 bases short, with 10 bases between. The CDR3 has 11 residues. Germline-derived CDR1 and CDR2 are MGHDK and SYGVNS. The CDR3, as DNA: TGTGCCAGCAGATACGCCCAAGGCTACACCTTC. Residues: CASRYAQGYTF.

The chain combines TRBV5-5 with TRBJ2-7, with a weak D call TRBD1 (6 bases). V was cut by 4 bases and J by 0 bases, with 17 bases left in between. Germline values: CDR1 SGHKS, CDR2 YYEKEE (reference sequence). This CDR3 comprises 16 residues. CDR3 sequence: CASSLAGQLSSYEQYF. The CDR3 region has the DNA TGTGCCAGCAGCCTCGCCGGACAGTTGAGCTCCTACGAGCAGTACTTC.

The genes are TRBV4-3 and TRBJ2-5; TRBD1 agrees at 8 bases. The length of the CDR3 is 14 residues. V shed 1 base, J shed 2 bases, and the junction held 0 bases outside the gene matches. The germline CDR1 and CDR2 sequences are LGHNA and YSLEER. CDR3: CASSQGTGQETQYF. In nucleotides, the CDR3 is TGCGCCAGCAGCCAAGGGACAGGGCAAGAGACCCAGTACTTC.

This rearrangement joins TRBV11-3 to TRBJ2-3; the D is unclear. Trimming took 6 bases from V and 3 from J, leaving 7 bases between them. The CDR3 spans 12 residues. Germline CDR1 is SGHNT and CDR2 is YENEEA. CDR3 in amino acids: CASSQQTDTQYF. Here the CDR3 DNA reads TGTGCCAGCAGTCAACAGACAGATACGCAGTATTTT. Looking up the rest from reference TRBV11-3 and TRBJ2-3 gives the full variable domain: EAGVVQSPRYKIIEKKQPVAFWCNPISGHNTLYWYLQNLGQGPELLIRYENEEAVDDSQLPKDRFSAERLKGVDSTLKIQPAELGDSAVYLCASSQQTDTQYFGPGTRLTVL.

The rearrangement links TRBV28 to TRBJ2-1, with 11 bases matching TRBD1. This CDR3 spans 16 amino acids. Germline CDR1 is MDHEN and CDR2 is SYDVKM. V dropped 5 bases and J dropped 7; count of bases not matched to a gene: 10. DNA for the CDR3: TGTGCCAGCAGTCGCGGCGGGACAGGGGGAAATAATGAGCAGTTCTTC. Amino acids: CASSRGGTGGNNEQFF.